This TCR beta chain came from a study of shared clonotypes between healthy human individuals. For the study at large: Plates per donor: three CD4 naive, three CD4 memory, two CD8 naive, one CD8 memory.

Germline lookup yields CDR1 LNHNV and CDR2 YYDKDF (reference sequence). The V end lost 3 bases, the J end lost 5 bases, and 13 bases lay between the germline ends. The CDR3 is 14 amino acids. Study-level points and caveats: Naive subsets generally exceeded memory subsets in estimated richness.

In the authors' workflow: Junction-only sequences produced by ImmunoSEQ had no quality scores, so filtering differed. The assay was immunoSEQ multiplex PCR, and TCRdb's table has in-frame clones only and misses some. That table supplies the V and J calls and clone size; D and trimming were determined from the DNA. The data hold around 1,000,000 clones, with about 72% observed a single time. Details on this clone: Its matching antigen is unknown.

The source is a man between 18 and 35 years old in good health. Some clones in this sample may be carry-over from other donors' samples. The J gene is TRBJ2-5, the V gene TRBV15; TRBD2 is a possible D gene (6 bases). The sample consisted of memory CD4+ T cells from PBMCs. Subset: CD45RA-negative fraction. CDR3 nucleotides: TGTGCCACCAGCAGGGGGGGATACGCGGAGACCCAGTACTTC. Translation gives CATSRGGYAETQYF.